Included here is one T cell receptor beta chain sequence, with context. The antigen is undetermined. The data were produced by immunoSEQ multiplex PCR, yet TCRdb's version contains in-frame clones alone and is incomplete. The sample records about 30,000 clones, 90% to 95% being singletons. This specimen belongs to a study of lymphopenia after photon versus proton radiotherapy. Broader study findings: Better survival with proton therapy was suggested as possible, not demonstrated. A bigger post-nadir fall in TCR diversity correlated inversely with survival time in deceased patients. Relative stability marked proton patients; photon patients lost diversity and naive cells. Oligoclonal CD8+ Temra expansion after nadir drove photon patients' diversity drop.

V lost 2 bases and J 4 bases, leaving 17 bases between the germline ends. Looked up from germline, CDR1 is GTSNPN and CDR2 is SVGIG (reference sequence). This CDR3 is 15 amino acids long. The sequence derives from a woman aged 50 to 65 with cholangiocarcinoma. This chain links TRBV30 with TRBJ1-2; D is possibly TRBD1 (6 bases). The specimen was peripheral blood, collected from a patient treated with photon-based radiotherapy. The CDR3 DNA sequence: TGTGCCTGGAGTCCAAGCTACAGGGTACTCTATGGCTACACCTTC. It translates to CAWSPSYRVLYGYTF.